Shown below are 18 T cell receptor beta chains from a single sample sequenced in a study of shared clonotypes between healthy human individuals. Data came from immunoSEQ multiplex PCR; TCRdb stores just in-frame clones and leaves some out. The data contain roughly 330,000 clones, approximately 79% of them seen just once; the ten biggest clones take up 10%. Sequencing input: memory CD4+ T cells sorted from blood. Subset defined: CD45RA-negative fraction. The receptors originated from a young man in good health.

The genes are TRBV23-1 and TRBJ2-3; no clear D gene. TRBV23-1 is an ORF, with its function uncertain. CDR3 length: 13 residues. V shed 3 bases and J shed 6 bases, with 10 bases lying between them. The CDR3 DNA reads as TGCGCCAGCAGTCATCCCGACCCCGATACGCAGTATTTT. The encoded protein is CASSHPDPDTQYF.

This chain connects TRBV13 to TRBJ1-1; TRBD1 is a possible D gene (5 bases). The CDR3 has 14 amino acids. Between the trimmed V and J ends, which lost 5 bases and 4 bases, there was a span of 14 bases. Germline loops: CDR1 PRHDT, CDR2 FYEKMQ (reference sequence). DNA of the CDR3: TGTGCCAGCAGCCTCCCAGGGATTGTCACTGAAGCTTTCTTT. Encoded protein: CASSLPGIVTEAFF.

The rearrangement uses TRBV5-4 and TRBJ2-7; D gene uncertain. The CDR3 is 13 amino acids. Trimming cost V 0 bases and J 2 bases, with 6 bases left between them. CDR1 is SGHNT, CDR2 YYREEE, per germline (reference sequence). The CDR3 sequence: CASSLAGTYEQYF. The DNA of the CDR3 is TGTGCCAGCAGCTTGGCCGGTACCTACGAGCAGTACTTC.

This chain uses TRBV5-5 with TRBJ2-1; weak D call: TRBD1 (6 bases). CDR3 length: 13 amino acids. Looked up from germline, CDR1 is SGHKS and CDR2 is YYEKEE (reference sequence). Trimming stripped 6 bases from V and 10 bases from J, with 17 bases between. The CDR3 loop reads CASNQLGGQEQFF. The CDR3 DNA follows: TGTGCCAGCAACCAGCTTGGGGGACAAGAGCAGTTCTTC. The whole variable domain, filled in from reference TRBV5-5 and TRBJ2-1, reads DAGVTQSPTHLIKTRGQQVTLRCSPISGHKSVSWYQQVLGQGPQFIFQYYEKEERGRGNFPDRFSARQFPNYSSELNVNALLLGDSALYLCASNQLGGQEQFFGPGTRLTVL.

The J gene is TRBJ2-7, the V gene TRBV7-2, with 8 positions matching TRBD2. Germline lookup yields CDR1 SGHTA and CDR2 FQGNSA. V lost 1 base, J lost 4 bases, and 6 bases stayed unmatched. This CDR3 spans 15 amino acids. CDR3 amino acids: CASSLVPGGPYEQYF. The CDR3 nucleotides read TGTGCCAGCAGCTTAGTTCCGGGAGGGCCGTACGAGCAGTACTTC.

This chain connects TRBV9 to TRBJ2-5; 7 positions match TRBD2. V shed 2 bases and J 2 bases; nucleotides not matched to a gene: 0. The CDR3 spans 13 residues. Germline assignment: CDR1 SGDLS and CDR2 YYNGEE. CDR3 coding DNA: TGTGCCAGCAGCGTCGGGGGGCAAGAGACCCAGTACTTC. It is translated as CASSVGGQETQYF.

The V call is TRBV4-3, the J call TRBJ2-2; 10 bases agree with TRBD2. CDR1 and CDR2 from the germline V gene are LGHNA and YSLEER. The CDR3 is 18 amino acids. The trim removed 4 bases at V and 1 base at J, leaving 9 bases unmatched. As DNA, the CDR3 is TGCGCCAGCAGCCGGCTTAGCGGGAGGCTGGGGAACACCGGGGAGCTGTTTTTT. It is translated as CASSRLSGRLGNTGELFF.

This chain joins TRBV20-1 and TRBJ1-1, with unresolved D. Germline CDR1 and CDR2: DFQATT and SNEGSKA (reference sequence). With 1 base removed from V and 10 bases from J, the gap between germline ends came to 10 bases. This CDR3 contains 11 residues. The CDR3 DNA follows: TGCAGTGCTAGAGTTTCTGAGGGAGCTTTCTTT. It specifies CSARVSEGAFF.

V gene TRBV10-3 combines with J gene TRBJ2-5; D is unresolved. The CDR3 loop spans 14 amino acids. Germline V lookup: CDR1 ENHRY, CDR2 SYGVKD. The V and J ends lost 0 bases and 2 bases respectively, with 7 bases between them. Here the CDR3 DNA reads TGTGCCATCAGTGAGTCGACCTTGCAAGAGACCCAGTACTTC. Amino acids: CAISESTLQETQYF.

The chain uses TRBV11-2 and TRBJ1-3; D uncertain. The CDR3 totals 16 residues. V shed 1 base and J shed 1 base, with 11 bases lying between them. Germline loops: CDR1 SGHAT, CDR2 FQNNGV. CDR3 DNA: TGTGCCAGCAGCTTAGGGTCAGCGAATTCTGGAAACACCATATATTTT. Its translation: CASSLGSANSGNTIYF.

This clone has only a few counts. This rearrangement joins TRBV28 to TRBJ2-7, with 8 bases identical to TRBD1. Germline V gene sequence: CDR1 MDHEN, CDR2 SYDVKM. Trimming cost V 10 bases and J 4 bases; bases outside gene matches: 6. The CDR3 contains 12 residues. The CDR3 here is CATGQAPYEQYF. The CDR3 coding sequence is TGTGCCACGGGACAGGCGCCGTACGAGCAGTACTTC.

The chain has TRBV4-1 and TRBJ1-1; a weak D match, TRBD1 (5 bases). V dropped 6 bases and J dropped 1 base, with 12 bases sitting between them. The CDR3 totals 14 residues. Looked up from germline, CDR1 is MGHRA and CDR2 is YSYEKL. The CDR3 bases are TGCGCCAGCAGATCGGGGGTGGCGAACACTGAAGCTTTCTTT. Protein: CASRSGVANTEAFF.

V is TRBV11-3 and J is TRBJ2-7, with a possible D match to TRBD1 (5 bases). This CDR3 spans 13 amino acids. V lost 0 bases and J lost 7, with 10 bases in between. CDR1 SGHNT and CDR2 YENEEA come from the germline V gene. In nucleotides, the CDR3 is TGTGCCAGCAGCTTAGAACAGGATTATGAGCAGTACTTC. This translates into CASSLEQDYEQYF.

The chain has TRBV2 and TRBJ2-5; D is possibly TRBD2 (6 bases). The germline V gene has CDR1 SNHLY and CDR2 FYNNEI. The CDR3 has 15 amino acids. With 0 bases removed from V and 8 bases from J, the gap between germline ends came to 16 bases. DNA for the CDR3: TGTGCCAGCAGTGAAGCTTTGGGGACTGAGAGAACCCAGTACTTC. Amino acid sequence: CASSEALGTERTQYF.

V and J are TRBV5-6 and TRBJ1-2; TRBD1 matches at 8 bases. V shed 3 bases, J shed 6 bases, and the junction held 7 bases outside the gene matches. The CDR3 is 14 amino acids. The germline CDR1 and CDR2 sequences are SGHDT and YYEEEE. CDR3 nucleotides: TGTGCCAGCAGCTCGTTATGGGGACAGGATGGCTACACCTTC. It yields the protein CASSSLWGQDGYTF.

The genes are TRBV18 and TRBJ2-2, with D possibly being TRBD1 (5 bases). Germline values: CDR1 KGHSH, CDR2 LQKENI. The CDR3 contains 15 residues. V was shortened by 3 bases and J by 3 bases, with 11 bases between the two germline ends. The CDR3 loop is CASSPSQGDTGELFF. The CDR3 bases are TGTGCCAGCTCACCCTCACAAGGGGACACCGGGGAGCTGTTTTTT.

The chain is built from TRBV18 and TRBJ2-7, with TRBD1 matching 10 bases. The J segment lost 3 bases and the V segment lost 1 base, leaving 0 bases of the junction unmatched. Per the germline V gene, CDR1 is KGHSH and CDR2 is LQKENI. This CDR3 contains 14 residues. The CDR3 DNA is TGTGCCAGCTCACCACGGACAGGGGGCTACGAGCAGTACTTC. Its protein is CASSPRTGGYEQYF.

The chain is built from TRBV11-1 and TRBJ2-6; no definite D call. CDR3 length: 16 amino acids. Germline assignment: CDR1 SGHAT and CDR2 FQDESV (reference sequence). Trimming cost V 5 bases and J 9 bases, with 20 bases left between them. CDR3 in DNA: TGTGCCAGCAGCCCGGTTGCCGGGCTCGGTGGCAACGTCCTGACTTTC. It codes for CASSPVAGLGGNVLTF. Full variable domain (missing parts from reference TRBV11-1 and TRBJ2-6): EAEVAQSPRYKITEKSQAVAFWCDPISGHATLYWYRQILGQGPELLVQFQDESVVDDSQLPKDRFSAERLKGVDSTLKIQPAELGDSAMYLCASSPVAGLGGNVLTFGAGSRLTVL.